A single sample gave rise to the 14 T cell receptor beta chains below, sequenced in a study of post-analysis software for immune sequencing data. Unique molecular identifiers had been added to the TCR beta cDNA libraries. TCRdb reprocessed the PCR reads with MiXCR, giving one entry per CDR3 protein. This sample yields under 200,000 distinct CDR3 sequences, of which 29% are seen a single time; approximately 3% belongs to the top ten. Their cognate antigens are unknown. Findings and caveats of the study: Higher frequency in patients than in controls was seen for five TRBV segments, with TRBV5-6, TRBV5-1 and TRBV20-1 among them.

The specimen sequenced was blood. The receptors were sampled from a girl aged 2 to 17 with multiple sclerosis.

This clonotype was counted ten times or more. The gene calls are TRBV12-3 or TRBV12-4 and TRBJ2-7; D possibly matches TRBD1 or TRBD2 (5 bases each). V was pared by 8 bases and J by 0 bases, with 14 bases between. The CDR3 covers 14 residues. CDR3 sequence: CASGTTLSSYEQYF. CDR3 nucleotide sequence: TGTGCCAGCGGGACCACTTTAAGCTCCTACGAGCAGTACTTC.

Worth noting for this clonotype: One junction end disagrees with the germline gene, perhaps due to a read error. This sequence joins TRBV3-1 and TRBJ1-6; D ambiguous. CDR3 length: 13 residues. Germline V gene lookup returns CDR1 LGHDT and CDR2 YNNKEL (reference sequence). The CDR3 DNA follows: TGTGCCAGCAGCCAAGACTGGAATTCGCCCCTCCACTTT. It encodes CASSQDWNSPLHF.

This clonotype was counted at least ten times. The chain uses TRBV6-5 and TRBJ2-3, with D possibly TRBD1 on 5 matching bases. This CDR3 has 13 amino acids. Germline assignment: CDR1 MNHEY and CDR2 SVGAGI. The V and J ends lost 5 bases and 2 bases respectively, with 8 bases between them. The CDR3 nucleotides read TGTGCCAGCAGTCAGACAGTCACAGATACGCAGTATTTT. Protein: CASSQTVTDTQYF.

The chain couples TRBV28 to TRBJ2-2; D not certain. The CDR3 loop spans 15 amino acids. V was cut by 1 base and J by 1 base, with 7 bases left in between. Per the germline V gene, CDR1 is MDHEN and CDR2 is SYDVKM. CDR3 loop: CASSLSWGNTGELFF. CDR3 bases: TGTGCCAGCAGTTTATCGTGGGGGAACACCGGGGAGCTGTTTTTT. Full variable domain (outside the CDR3, taken from reference TRBV28 and TRBJ2-2): DVKVTQSSRYLVKRTGEKVFLECVQDMDHENMFWYRQDPGLGLRLIYFSYDVKMKEKGDIPEGYSVSREKKERFSLILESASTNQTSMYLCASSLSWGNTGELFFGEGSRLTVL.

In the case of this clonotype: This clone may be a read error of a much larger clone one base away. The chain links TRBV11-2 to TRBJ2-7; 7 bases agree with TRBD1. The CDR3 totals 14 residues. The germline gives CDR1 SGHAT, CDR2 FQNNGV. With V trimmed by 5 bases and J by 2 bases, 6 bases remained unmatched. The CDR3 DNA reads TGTGCCAGCAGCCGCCTAAGGGGGCCCTACGAGCAGTACTTC. It specifies CASSRLRGPYEQYF.

The sample holds a few counts of this clonotype. The V and J genes are TRBV5-1 and TRBJ2-1, with 7 bases fitting TRBD2. The germline CDR1 and CDR2 sequences are SGHRS and YFSETQ. Trimming cost V 2 bases and J 3 bases; bases outside gene matches: 14. This CDR3 spans 18 amino acids. DNA for the CDR3: TGCGCCAGCAGCTTTCTAGCGGATATGGTGGGGAGCTACAATGAGCAGTTCTTC. Protein sequence: CASSFLADMVGSYNEQFF.

This clonotype has a handful of counts. This chain connects TRBV5-1 to TRBJ2-2, with 9 positions matching TRBD1. V lost 1 base, J lost 2 bases, and 6 bases stayed unmatched. Germline V gene lookup returns CDR1 SGHRS and CDR2 YFSETQ. CDR3 length: 17 residues. CDR3 sequence reads: CASSLPTGGPNTGELFF. CDR3 sequence (DNA): TGCGCCAGCAGCTTGCCCACAGGGGGCCCTAACACCGGGGAGCTGTTTTTT.

The chain couples TRBV4-1 to TRBJ2-7, with 9 bases aligning to TRBD1. Looked up from germline, CDR1 is MGHRA and CDR2 is YSYEKL. J gave up 6 bases and V 1 base, and 4 bases lay outside the gene matches. The CDR3 length is 14 residues. DNA for the CDR3: TGCGCCAGCAGCCAAGGACAGGGGGTGTTCGAGCAGTACTTC. Amino acids: CASSQGQGVFEQYF.

The rearrangement uses TRBV28 and TRBJ2-1, with a possible D match to TRBD1 (5 bases). V shed 1 base and J shed 9 bases, with 13 bases lying between them. In germline, CDR1 is MDHEN, CDR2 SYDVKM. CDR3 length equals 14 residues. The CDR3 sequence is CASSLSNRGTEQFF. The CDR3 DNA sequence: TGTGCCAGCAGTTTATCTAATAGGGGAACTGAGCAGTTCTTC.

Only one count was recorded for this clonotype. The junction departs from germline at one end; a sequencing error may be responsible. The chain is built from TRBV6-5 and TRBJ2-1; D gene unclear. Germline V gene data show CDR1 as MNHEY and CDR2 as SVGAGI. The CDR3 is 16 amino acids. In DNA, the CDR3 is TGTGCCGGCAGTTACGCCTCGCCGAACTCCTACAATGAGCAGTTCTTC. It translates to CAGSYASPNSYNEQFF.

The V call is TRBV7-6, the J call TRBJ2-3, with a tentative D call TRBD2 (6 bases). V dropped 8 bases and J dropped 1 base, with 22 bases sitting between them. The CDR3 sequence is 17 residues long. The germline V gene has CDR1 SGHVS and CDR2 FNYEAQ. Here the CDR3 reads CASSPPSGGRRTDTQYF. CDR3 sequence (DNA): TGTGCCAGCTCACCACCGTCCGGGGGTCGGCGCACAGATACGCAGTATTTT.

The rearrangement links TRBV3-1 to TRBJ2-5; 7 bases match TRBD1. The CDR3 has 15 amino acids. J lost 4 bases, V lost 0 bases, and 5 bases had no gene match. Germline V gene data show CDR1 as LGHDT and CDR2 as YNNKEL (reference sequence). The CDR3 DNA reads as TGTGCCAGCAGCCAAGAAGGGGACAGAGGAGAGACCCAGTACTTC. Amino acid sequence: CASSQEGDRGETQYF.

This clonotype was counted many times. The chain's CDR3 is CSARAGGTLWQYF. The CDR3 DNA is TGCAGTGCTAGAGCCGGAGGGACCCTTTGGCAGTACTTC. This rearrangement joins TRBV20-1 to TRBJ2-7; TRBD2 is a possible D gene (6 bases). V lost 1 base and J lost 9, with 16 bases in between. Germline-derived CDR1 and CDR2 are DFQATT and SNEGSKA (reference sequence). This CDR3 has 13 residues.

The chain's CDR3 is CASSFLLGVGYTF. For the CDR3, the DNA is TGTGCCAGCAGTTTCCTTCTGGGGGTGGGCTACACCTTC. J is TRBJ1-2 and V is TRBV12-3 or TRBV12-4; D perhaps matches TRBD1 (5 bases). Trimming took 3 bases from V and 8 from J, leaving 13 bases between them. The CDR3 is 13 amino acids.